These 18 T cell receptor beta chains were all obtained from the same sample, sequenced in a study of T cells in localized non-small cell lung cancer. Profiled with immunoSEQ multiplex PCR; TCRdb holds only in-frame clones, not every one. The top ten hold 3.5% to 5% of the sample, which has some 11,000 clones, around 47% seen once. Sequencing was performed on lymph node tissue, taken before any cancer treatment. The source of these receptors is a woman aged 40 to 75 with stage II squamous cell lung carcinoma.

Worth noting for this clone: Sequence at one end of the junction differs from germline and may be a read error. The rearrangement links TRBV10-3 to TRBJ1-6; TRBD1 agrees at 8 bases. The CDR3 runs to 15 residues. Germline V lookup: CDR1 ENHRY, CDR2 SYGVKD. CDR3 region: CASSETTGGRSPLHF. DNA for the CDR3: TGTGCCAGCAGTGAGACTACAGGGGGTCGGTCACCCCTCCACTTT.

This rearrangement joins TRBV18 to TRBJ2-7, with a weak D call TRBD1 (6 bases). There are 13 residues in the CDR3. V lost 3 bases and J lost 6, with 12 bases in between. Germline V gene data show CDR1 as KGHSH and CDR2 as LQKENI. The CDR3 nucleotides are TGTGCCAGCTCACCGATACAGGGTACCGAGCAGTACTTC. Its protein is CASSPIQGTEQYF.

The chain is built from TRBV30 and TRBJ1-2, with a weak D call TRBD1 (5 bases). Trimming removed 7 bases at V and 5 bases at J, with 14 bases between. Germline V gives CDR1 GTSNPN, CDR2 SVGIG (reference sequence). This CDR3 spans 12 amino acids. Here the CDR3 DNA reads TGTGCCTCTGGGGGGATTGGATATGGCTACACCTTC. As protein: CASGGIGYGYTF.

The chain recombines TRBV6-8 with TRBJ2-3, with a weak D call TRBD1 (5 bases). Germline V lookup: CDR1 MNHGY, CDR2 SAAAGT. The CDR3 runs 17 residues. V dropped 4 bases and J dropped 0 bases, with 17 bases sitting between them. The CDR3 nucleotides are TGTGCCAGCAGTTCCTTAGTCAGGACAACTAGCACAGATACGCAGTATTTT. This encodes CASSSLVRTTSTDTQYF.

V is TRBV19 and J is TRBJ2-5; D gene uncertain. The germline V gene encodes CDR1 LNHDA and CDR2 SQIVND (reference sequence). V lost 6 bases, J lost 4 bases, and 15 bases lay in between. This CDR3 region has 14 residues. CDR3 in DNA: TGTGCCAGTAGCCTAGACCCACCACCAGAGACCCAGTACTTC. Protein sequence: CASSLDPPPETQYF.

The rearrangement joins TRBV11-3 to TRBJ1-1; D unresolved. From germline, CDR1 is SGHNT and CDR2 YENEEA. V dropped 3 bases and J dropped 4 bases, with 12 bases sitting between them. The CDR3 runs to 14 residues. CDR3 loop: CASSLAGLGTEAFF. Here the CDR3 DNA reads TGTGCCAGCAGCTTGGCCGGGCTGGGCACTGAAGCTTTCTTT.

The sample holds a few counts of this clone. The genes are TRBV18 and TRBJ2-3; 7 nucleotides line up with TRBD1. In germline, CDR1 is KGHSH, CDR2 LQKENI. There are 14 residues in the CDR3. Trimming took 3 bases from V and 3 from J; bases not matched to a gene: 3. This CDR3 is CASSPGQRTDTQYF. In DNA, the CDR3 is TGTGCCAGCTCACCGGGACAGAGGACAGATACGCAGTATTTT.

The rearrangement uses TRBV10-2 and TRBJ2-7, with 10 positions matching TRBD1. V lost 5 bases to trimming and J lost 3 bases; unmatched junction nucleotides: 7. CDR3 length: 15 residues. CDR1 WSHSY and CDR2 SAAADI come from the germline V gene. CDR3 region: CASSTTRTGGYEQYF. In DNA form, the CDR3 reads TGCGCCAGCAGTACGACCCGGACAGGGGGCTACGAGCAGTACTTC.

This clone was detected only a few times. The chain couples TRBV15 to TRBJ1-1; 8 nucleotides align to TRBD1. From germline, CDR1 is LNHNV and CDR2 YYDKDF (reference sequence). Trimming cost V 5 bases and J 0 bases; bases outside gene matches: 11. CDR3 size: 17 residues. The CDR3 sequence: CATSPGGAGTLNTEAFF. The DNA of the CDR3 is TGTGCCACCAGCCCAGGGGGCGCGGGAACCTTGAACACTGAAGCTTTCTTT.

This chain joins TRBV11-3 and TRBJ2-2; D unresolved. The CDR3 is 14 residues long. Germline V gene sequence: CDR1 SGHNT, CDR2 YENEEA. Trimming pared 3 bases from V and 5 bases from J, leaving 10 bases between. In nucleotides, the CDR3 is TGTGCCAGCAGCTTGATTGTAGGGACCGGGGAGCTGTTTTTT. Protein: CASSLIVGTGELFF.

The chain is built from TRBV11-3 and TRBJ2-7, with 7 bases matching TRBD2. The CDR3 has 15 residues. Germline V gene sequence: CDR1 SGHNT, CDR2 YENEEA. The V segment lost 3 bases and the J segment 4 bases; nucleotides outside the gene matches: 9. CDR3 sequence: CASSFGLAETYEQYF. As DNA, the CDR3 is TGTGCCAGCAGCTTTGGGCTAGCGGAAACATACGAGCAGTACTTC.

The V call is TRBV28, the J call TRBJ2-7; either TRBD1 or TRBD2 may fit D (5 bases each). Germline values: CDR1 MDHEN, CDR2 SYDVKM. The CDR3 has 14 residues. Trimming cost V 7 bases and J 0 bases, with 13 bases left between them. CDR3 in DNA: TGTGCCAGCAACCCGGGACCGAGCTCCTACGAGCAGTACTTC. Translating gives CASNPGPSSYEQYF.

The chain is built from TRBV11-3 and TRBJ2-1; weak D call: TRBD2 (5 bases). Germline CDR1 is SGHNT and CDR2 is YENEEA. The CDR3 spans 15 residues. Trimming removed 8 bases at V and 7 bases at J, with 21 bases between. CDR3 loop: CASVRLAAGPNEQFF. The CDR3 bases are TGTGCCAGCGTAAGACTGGCTGCGGGTCCTAATGAGCAGTTCTTC.

This clone showed up just a few times. The rearrangement uses TRBV6-8 and TRBJ2-7; 7 bases map to TRBD1. Per germline, CDR1 MNHGY and CDR2 SAAAGT. J was trimmed by 3 bases and V by 11 bases; bases with no gene match: 13. This CDR3 is built from 14 residues. The CDR3 DNA reads as TGTGCCCTTTCTGAGGGCAGGGGGTACTACGAGCAGTACTTC. Amino acids: CALSEGRGYYEQYF.

This clone has only one observation. The chain employs TRBV14 and TRBJ1-1; no definite D call. CDR1 and CDR2 from the germline V gene are SGHDN and FVKESK. The CDR3 is made up of 16 amino acids. V was cut by 4 bases and J by 3 bases, with 18 bases left in between. The CDR3, as DNA: TGTGCCAGCAGCCGCCCTACGACTCACCGGGACACTGAAGCTTTCTTT. Its protein is CASSRPTTHRDTEAFF.

This clone was recorded a few times. The chain is built from TRBV6-8 and TRBJ2-1, with TRBD1 identical over 7 bases. The CDR3 is made up of 16 amino acids. V lost 2 bases to trimming and J lost 5 bases; unmatched junction nucleotides: 9. The V gene's germline CDR1 is MNHGY and CDR2 SAAAGT. The CDR3 is CASSYRRQGRDNEQFF. CDR3 sequence (DNA): TGTGCCAGCAGTTACCGTAGACAGGGTCGGGACAATGAGCAGTTCTTC.

A few counts support this clone. The chain combines TRBV9 with TRBJ1-1; perhaps TRBD1 as D (6 bases). Per germline, CDR1 SGDLS and CDR2 YYNGEE. This CDR3 contains 14 residues. V was pared by 6 bases and J by 3 bases, with 15 bases between. The CDR3 protein is CASTEGGGYTEAFF. CDR3 DNA sequence: TGTGCCAGCACCGAGGGGGGCGGGTACACTGAAGCTTTCTTT.

The chain has TRBV28 and TRBJ1-4; 8 positions agree with TRBD1. CDR1 and CDR2 (germline): MDHEN, SYDVKM. The length of the CDR3 is 14 residues. Trimming took 5 bases from V and 7 from J; bases not matched to a gene: 6. The CDR3 DNA reads as TGTGCCAGCAGTAGACAGGGGAAGGGTGAAAAACTGTTTTTT. Translated, it gives CASSRQGKGEKLFF.